This T cell receptor beta chain was identified during a study of patients and donors after allogeneic stem cell transplantation. Trimming removed 2 bases at V and 3 bases at J, with 15 bases between. The CDR3 is made up of 16 amino acids. Germline-derived CDR1 and CDR2 are ENHRY and SYGVKD. MiXCR was run by TCRdb on the RT-PCR reads, yielding one entry per CDR3 protein. In the table there are approximately 160,000 distinct CDR3 sequences, roughly 24% of which are singletons. This clonotype was detected a few times. The chain recombines TRBV10-3 with TRBJ2-3; D tentatively fits TRBD1 or TRBD2 (5 bases each). This TCR was sampled from a human donor who was either an allogeneic HSCT recipient or a stem cell or donor lymphocyte infusion donor (not recorded which). It is not recorded whose cells these are; they may come from a transplant donor. The sequencing sample was made of blood, either unsorted or a sorted T cell fraction (not recorded which). The CDR3 protein is CAISEVGRTKTDTQYF. CDR3 nucleotide sequence: TGTGCCATCAGTGAGGTGGGACGGACGAAAACAGATACGCAGTATTTT.